This TCR beta chain was documented in a study of T-cell reconstitution after alpha-beta-depleted transplantation in children. Study outcomes and limitations: The origin of high day-60 TCRbeta diversity in some patients lay in surviving recipient T cells and thymic progenitors. By one year post-transplant, T-cell counts and diversity largely arose from T cells that were newly produced. Reportedly, only several hundred clones from non-depleted graft cells drove alpha-beta T-cell counts at about two months.

Using unique molecular identifiers, the investigators prepared the TCRbeta library. TCRdb called the PCR reads again in MiXCR, with one record for every CDR3 protein. The table includes some 310,000 distinct CDR3 sequences, approximately 20% detected once. This clonotype was seen a handful of times. Its antigen is not identified. There are 15 residues in the CDR3. The trim removed 3 bases at V and 4 bases at J, leaving 3 bases unmatched. The germline CDR1 and CDR2 sequences are LGHDT and YNNKEL (reference sequence). This TCR derives from a male patient aged 10-17 years who had a stem cell transplant for acute lymphoblastic leukemia, so the T cells may come from the graft donor. Sequenced here: PBMCs, mostly from graft donor cells, sampled 180 days after TCRalphabeta/CD19-depleted stem cell transplant. This rearrangement joins TRBV3-1 to TRBJ2-1; TRBD2 matches 10 bases. The CDR3 coding sequence is TGTGCCAGCAGCCATGGACTAGCGGCTTACAATGAGCAGTTCTTC. Its translation is CASSHGLAAYNEQFF.